Below, one TCR beta chain is given with its context. This entry comes from a study of T cell changes during pregnancy in multiple sclerosis. Profiling relied on immunoSEQ multiplex PCR, and the TCRdb table lists in-frame clones only, not all of them. The sample consists of about 13,000 clones, about 88% of them appearing once. The CDR3 sequence is 14 residues long. V was cut by 0 bases and J by 7 bases, with 13 bases left in between. The germline V gene encodes CDR1 SGHNT and CDR2 YYREEE (reference sequence). J is TRBJ1-1 and V is TRBV5-4; D unresolved. This receptor was taken from a female donor with multiple sclerosis, enrolled in a pregnancy study. The sequencing used CD8+ T cells from peripheral blood mononuclear cells, collected in the first trimester of pregnancy. The CDR3 region is CASSLASVGGEAFF. The CDR3 bases are TGTGCCAGCAGCTTGGCGTCGGTTGGAGGTGAAGCTTTCTTT.